The 25 T cell receptor beta chains below were found in one sample sequenced in a study of STAT5B mutations in CD4+ large granular lymphocyte leukemia. Data came from immunoSEQ multiplex PCR; TCRdb stores just in-frame clones and leaves some out. The sample holds 30,000 to 40,000 clones, about 91% seen once. The sequencing sample was made of CD4+ T cells from blood buffy coats. All receptors come from a human donor in good health.

The chain has TRBV27 and TRBJ1-2, with D hard to call. Germline V CDR1 and CDR2: MNHEY, SMNVEV (reference sequence). V gave up 6 bases and J gave up 3 bases, with 20 bases separating them. The CDR3 covers 16 residues. CDR3 region: CASRQFGLMGYYGYTF. CDR3 nucleotide sequence: TGTGCCAGCAGACAATTCGGGCTTATGGGCTACTATGGCTACACCTTC.

This chain links TRBV5-1 with TRBJ2-5, with D possibly being TRBD2 (7 bases). Germline V gene data show CDR1 as SGHRS and CDR2 as YFSETQ. V was clipped by 10 bases and J by 0 bases, with 16 bases between them. This CDR3 comprises 14 residues. CDR3: CASGGGVDQETQYF. The DNA of the CDR3 is TGCGCCTCCGGAGGGGGGGTCGACCAAGAGACCCAGTACTTC.

The rearrangement uses TRBV2 and TRBJ1-3; no firm D call. This CDR3 region has 14 residues. The germline CDR1 and CDR2 sequences are SNHLY and FYNNEI. V gave up 4 bases and J gave up 7 bases, with 14 bases separating them. The DNA of the CDR3 is TGTGCCAGCAGTGCCTCTCTAGTCGCTAACACCATATATTTT. Translation gives CASSASLVANTIYF.

J is TRBJ2-7 and V is TRBV28; 7 bases line up with TRBD1. CDR1 MDHEN and CDR2 SYDVKM come from the germline V gene. The junction had 3 bases not matched to a gene; V was cut back by 7 bases and J by 3 bases. The CDR3 contains 12 residues. The CDR3 protein is CASMGTVYEQYF. As DNA, the CDR3 is TGTGCCAGCATGGGGACAGTCTACGAGCAGTACTTC.

This clone came up a few times. Sequence at one end of the junction differs from germline and may be a read error. This chain joins TRBV2 and TRBJ1-4, with D uncertain. CDR1 and CDR2 (germline): SNHLY, FYNNEI. The CDR3 extends over 11 amino acids. The CDR3 DNA sequence: TGTGCCAGCAGTGTACCCCGGGTCTCTGTTTTT. It is translated as CASSVPRVSVF.

The CDR3 DNA reads TGTGCCAGCAGCTCCTCTGGGTACGTCCTGACTTTC. Translating it yields CASSSSGYVLTF. The V call is TRBV5-8, the J call TRBJ2-6; D gene ambiguous. V was pared by 3 bases and J by 11 bases, with 9 bases between. CDR1 and CDR2 (germline): SGHTS, YDEGEE. CDR3 length: 12 residues.

CDR3 sequence (DNA): TGTGCCAGCAAAAGGGACGGCAATCAGCCCCAGCATTTT. Encoded protein: CASKRDGNQPQHF. The rearrangement uses TRBV2 and TRBJ1-5, with D tentatively TRBD1 (5 bases). V lost 7 bases to trimming and J lost 2 bases, with 9 bases between them. The CDR3 is 13 residues long. The germline CDR1 and CDR2 sequences are SNHLY and FYNNEI. Supplemented by reference TRBV2 and TRBJ1-5, the full variable domain reads EPEVTQTPSHQVTQMGQEVILRCVPISNHLYFYWYRQILGQKVEFLVSFYNNEISEKSEIFDDQFSVERPDGSNFTLKIRSTKLEDSAMYFCASKRDGNQPQHFGDGTRLSIL.

The chain joins TRBV4-3 to TRBJ2-5; a weak D match, TRBD2 (6 bases). The J call could be wrong; TRBJ2-7 is a better fit for the DNA end. Germline V gene sequence: CDR1 LGHNA, CDR2 YSLEER. The CDR3 is 15 amino acids. The CDR3 DNA sequence: TGCGCCAGCAGCCAATCGGGACTGGGTGTCTACGAGCAGTACTTC. It yields the protein CASSQSGLGVYEQYF.

The chain recombines TRBV5-8 with TRBJ2-5, with TRBD1 identical over 8 bases. This CDR3 contains 15 residues. With 4 bases clipped from V and 5 bases from J, the junction kept 10 bases outside the gene matches. CDR1 SGHTS and CDR2 YDEGEE come from the germline V gene. The CDR3 is CASSIIQGVGETQYF. CDR3 nucleotides: TGTGCCAGCAGCATTATACAGGGGGTGGGGGAGACCCAGTACTTC.

This rearrangement joins TRBV5-1 to TRBJ2-3; the match to TRBD2 covers 15 bases. The germline V gene has CDR1 SGHRS and CDR2 YFSETQ. This CDR3 contains 17 residues. Trimming took 0 bases from V and 4 from J; bases not matched to a gene: 3. The CDR3 bases are TGCGCCAGCAGCTTGGCCGGACTAGCGGGAGGGTCAGATACGCAGTATTTT. Protein product: CASSLAGLAGGSDTQYF.

The chain joins TRBV29-1 to TRBJ1-2; the D gene is possibly TRBD1 (5 bases). Germline CDR1 is SQVTM and CDR2 is ANQGSEA. V lost 1 base and J lost 7, with 19 bases in between. The CDR3 is made up of 15 amino acids. DNA for the CDR3: TGCAGCGTTGAAGGGGCAGGGTATGTTCGGGGTGGCTACACCTTC. This codes for CSVEGAGYVRGGYTF.

This clone was observed a few times. This chain connects TRBV5-6 to TRBJ2-7, with a weak D call TRBD2 (5 bases). The V gene lost 4 bases and the J gene lost 6 bases, with 17 bases spanning the gap. Germline loops: CDR1 SGHDT, CDR2 YYEEEE. The CDR3 consists of 14 residues. The CDR3 DNA sequence: TGTGCCAGCAGCCCTCGGGGTCCTCTACGCGAGCAGTACTTC. Its protein product is CASSPRGPLREQYF. The variable domain in full, with the rest retrieved from reference TRBV5-6 and TRBJ2-7, is DAGVTQSPTHLIKTRGQQVTLRCSPKSGHDTVSWYQQALGQGPQFIFQYYEEEERQRGNFPDRFSGHQFPNYSSELNVNALLLGDSALYLCASSPRGPLREQYFGPGTRLTVT.

CDR3 residues: CARSPSDRTSYNEQFF. DNA of the CDR3: TGTGCCAGATCCCCATCGGACAGGACCTCCTACAATGAGCAGTTCTTC. The chain carries TRBV2 and TRBJ2-1, with 7 bases fitting TRBD1. Germline loops: CDR1 SNHLY, CDR2 FYNNEI. The CDR3 runs 16 residues. J was trimmed by 0 bases and V by 9 bases; bases with no gene match: 11.

The CDR3 nucleotides read TGCGCCAGCAGCCACCGGGACAGGGGGCAGGATACGCAGTATTTT. Its protein is CASSHRDRGQDTQYF. This chain joins TRBV5-1 and TRBJ2-3, with 12 nucleotides matching TRBD1. The J segment lost 6 bases and the V segment lost 4 bases, leaving 6 bases of the junction unmatched. The CDR3 loop spans 15 amino acids. Germline CDR1 and CDR2: SGHRS and YFSETQ.

CDR3 sequence (DNA): TGTGCCAGCAGTTACCGCTCCGGGACTAGCGGGGAACAAGAGACCCAGTACTTC. Translating it yields CASSYRSGTSGEQETQYF. The chain couples TRBV6-8 to TRBJ2-5; TRBD2 matches at 13 bases. Germline-derived CDR1 and CDR2 are MNHGY and SAAAGT. The length of the CDR3 is 18 residues. The J segment lost 2 bases and the V segment lost 2 bases, leaving 8 bases of the junction unmatched.

This clone was found a few times. The chain carries TRBV10-3 and TRBJ2-7; D unclear. CDR1 and CDR2 (germline): ENHRY, SYGVKD. There are 15 residues in the CDR3. Trimming left V 0 bases short and J 3 bases short, with 12 bases between. The CDR3 sequence is CAISESSTNRYEQYF. The CDR3, as DNA: TGTGCCATCAGTGAGTCCTCGACAAATCGCTACGAGCAGTACTTC.

This clone was picked up one time. The chain recombines TRBV10-2 with TRBJ2-5, with 8 nucleotides matching TRBD2. TRBJ2-7 matches the DNA end more closely, so the J call is doubtful. CDR1 WSHSY and CDR2 SAAADI come from the germline V gene. CDR3 length: 14 amino acids. Here the CDR3 reads CASSSPGLVSEQYF. The CDR3 DNA reads TGCGCCAGCAGTTCACCGGGACTAGTGAGCGAGCAGTACTTC.

This sequence joins TRBV4-3 and TRBJ1-2; perhaps TRBD1 as D (6 bases). Trimming stripped 3 bases from V and 2 bases from J, with 7 bases between. Germline lookup yields CDR1 LGHNA and CDR2 YSLEER. CDR3 length: 13 amino acids. The CDR3 bases are TGCGCCAGCAGCCAGAGGGGGAACTATGGCTACACCTTC. Amino acids: CASSQRGNYGYTF.

The chain has TRBV5-1 and TRBJ2-3; the D gene is possibly TRBD1 (5 bases). This CDR3 has 13 residues. Deletions cut 2 bases from V and 4 bases from J, with 8 bases between. CDR1 is SGHRS, CDR2 YFSETQ, per germline. CDR3 DNA sequence: TGCGCCAGCAGCTTATGGGGCCCAGATACGCAGTATTTT. Protein product: CASSLWGPDTQYF.

This clone has only a few counts. This sequence joins TRBV10-1 and TRBJ2-7, with 8 bases identical to TRBD1. The CDR3 runs to 14 residues. Germline values: CDR1 WNHNN, CDR2 SYGVQD (reference sequence). Germline trimming cut 2 bases from V and 1 base from J; bases unmatched to any gene: 1. The CDR3 sequence is CASSENRGSYEQYF. In DNA form, the CDR3 reads TGCGCCAGCAGTGAGAACAGGGGGTCCTACGAGCAGTACTTC.

The chain recombines TRBV19 with TRBJ2-3; D may be TRBD2 (7 bases). Germline CDR1 and CDR2: LNHDA and SQIVND (reference sequence). Trimming cost V 7 bases and J 2 bases, with 22 bases left between them. The CDR3 loop spans 17 amino acids. CDR3 coding DNA: TGTGCCAGTACCGACCTAGGGGGGGGGCCTAACACAGATACGCAGTATTTT. This codes for CASTDLGGGPNTDTQYF. Full variable domain (missing parts from reference TRBV19 and TRBJ2-3): DGGITQSPKYLFRKEGQNVTLSCEQNLNHDAMYWYRQDPGQGLRLIYYSQIVNDFQKGDIAEGYSVSREKKESFPLTVTSAQKNPTAFYLCASTDLGGGPNTDTQYFGPGTRLTVL.

The chain is built from TRBV6-5 and TRBJ1-1, with D possibly being TRBD1 (5 bases). Deletions cut 8 bases from V and 3 bases from J, with 13 bases between. The germline V gene encodes CDR1 MNHEY and CDR2 SVGAGI. The CDR3 is made up of 13 amino acids. The CDR3 bases are TGTGCCAGCTACGACAGCGGATACACTGAAGCTTTCTTT. This codes for CASYDSGYTEAFF.

The chain uses TRBV6-5 and TRBJ2-3; no firm D call. The germline CDR1 and CDR2 sequences are MNHEY and SVGAGI. There are 12 residues in the CDR3. Trimming took 4 bases from V and 8 from J, leaving 10 bases between them. The CDR3 reads CASSSRRSTQYF. Written as DNA, the CDR3 is TGTGCCAGCAGTTCAAGGCGGTCTACGCAGTATTTT.

V is TRBV19 and J is TRBJ2-1; D is ambiguous. V shed 9 bases and J shed 7 bases, with 7 bases lying between them. CDR1 is LNHDA, CDR2 SQIVND, per germline (reference sequence). The length of the CDR3 is 10 residues. The CDR3 nucleotides are TGTGCCAGAACGGGTAATGAGCAGTTCTTC. Translated, it gives CARTGNEQFF.

The chain links TRBV28 to TRBJ1-3; D perhaps matches TRBD1 (5 bases). V dropped 8 bases and J dropped 5 bases, with 25 bases sitting between them. This CDR3 is built from 17 residues. Germline CDR1 MDHEN, CDR2 SYDVKM. CDR3 sequence: CASLSSGGQKVRNTIYF. Written as DNA, the CDR3 is TGTGCCAGCCTGTCCTCGGGTGGACAAAAGGTGCGAAACACCATATATTTT.